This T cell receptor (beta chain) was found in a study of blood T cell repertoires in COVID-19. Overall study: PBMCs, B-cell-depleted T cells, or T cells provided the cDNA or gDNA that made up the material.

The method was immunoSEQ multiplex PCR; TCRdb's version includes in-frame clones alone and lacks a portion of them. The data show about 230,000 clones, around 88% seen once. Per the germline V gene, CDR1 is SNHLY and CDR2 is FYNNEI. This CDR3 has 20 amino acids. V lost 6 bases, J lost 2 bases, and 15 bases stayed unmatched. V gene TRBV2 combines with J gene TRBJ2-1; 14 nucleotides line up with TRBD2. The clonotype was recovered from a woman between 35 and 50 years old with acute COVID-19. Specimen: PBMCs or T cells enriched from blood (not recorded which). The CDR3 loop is CASRETFGTSGGATYNEQFF. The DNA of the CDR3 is TGTGCCAGCAGGGAAACCTTCGGGACTAGCGGGGGCGCGACCTACAATGAGCAGTTCTTC. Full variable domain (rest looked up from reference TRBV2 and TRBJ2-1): EPEVTQTPSHQVTQMGQEVILRCVPISNHLYFYWYRQILGQKVEFLVSFYNNEISEKSEIFDDQFSVERPDGSNFTLKIRSTKLEDSAMYFCASRETFGTSGGATYNEQFFGPGTRLTVL.